This T cell receptor (beta chain) was sequenced for a study of cytomegalovirus exposure and HLA in healthy donors. PCR used 60 Vbeta primers and 13 Jbeta primers. Assay: immunoSEQ multiplex PCR; the TCRdb copy retains only in-frame clones and omits some. Listed are roughly 140,000 clones; about 0.96% falls within the top ten. Broader study findings: The investigators catalogued 160 or so TCR beta chains as cytomegalovirus-associated. One variant, a missense change in DCLRE1C, was linked in a later analysis to TCR beta V- and J-gene trimming.

A remark on this clone: Its antigen is as yet unknown. Distinct nucleotide sequences in the sample also encode this CDR3.

Between the trimmed V and J ends, which lost 6 bases and 1 base, there was a span of 9 bases. The CDR3 is 13 residues long. In germline, CDR1 is KGHSH, CDR2 LQKENI. The chain is built from TRBV18 and TRBJ1-1, with a tentative D call TRBD1 (6 bases). The source material was PBMCs. This TCR derives from a male donor in good health and CMV-seronegative. The CDR3: CASSTDRNTEAFF. The CDR3 nucleotides read TGTGCCAGCTCGACGGACAGGAACACTGAAGCTTTCTTT.